This section outlines one TCR beta chain sequence together with its context. What it recognizes is unknown. The data derive from a study of CD8 T cells in ankylosing spondylitis. TCRdb ran MiXCR on the 5' RACE reads and lists one entry per CDR3 protein. This sample has roughly 490,000 distinct CDR3 sequences, with approximately 5.3% found just once. Findings and limits, study-wide: In ankylosing spondylitis blood, a motif of about eight highly homologous TCR beta variants appeared characteristic. Disease-linked clones were CD8+ and relatively rare in peripheral blood. Significantly higher representation of disease-linked clones was reported for matched ankylosing spondylitis synovial fluid.

The CDR3 length is 14 residues. Germline lookup yields CDR1 DFQATT and CDR2 SNEGSKA (reference sequence). Trimming removed 6 bases at V and 8 bases at J, with 19 bases between. Specimen: blood, either unsorted or a sorted T cell fraction (not recorded which). This clonotype was sampled from a male donor with ankylosing spondylitis. The chain combines TRBV20-1 with TRBJ2-2, with a possible D match to TRBD1 (6 bases). The CDR3 nucleotides read TGCAGTGCCGGGACATTAAATGTTGTTGGGGAGCTGTTTTTT. Residues: CSAGTLNVVGELFF.